This is a list of T cell receptor beta chains from one sample in a study of cytomegalovirus exposure and HLA in healthy donors. Assay: immunoSEQ multiplex PCR; the TCRdb copy retains only in-frame clones and omits some. The profile shows about 400,000 clones, roughly 85% of them singletons. Sequences were obtained from PBMCs. These receptors were obtained from a woman younger than 35 in good health and CMV-seronegative. Both conserved end residues are part of each CDR3. Each record gives: V gene, J gene, clone size, D gene, CDR3 protein, CDR3 DNA. A D gene is named only where the DNA matches it firmly. Size is stated for part of the rows, as once, few or many counts, or as a class when the clone is expanded.

TRBV9	TRBJ1-2	NA	NA	CASSMDTNLYGYTF	TGTGCCAGCAGTATGGATACTAACCTCTATGGCTACACCTTC
TRBV5-4	TRBJ1-2	NA	TRBD1	CASSSHTGDGNYGYTF	TGTGCCAGCAGCTCCCATACAGGGGATGGCAACTATGGCTACACCTTC
TRBV2	TRBJ1-2	NA	TRBD1	CASSAGQGGRYTF	TGTGCCAGCAGTGCCGGACAGGGAGGACGCTACACCTTC
TRBV6-5	TRBJ2-7	NA	TRBD1	CASSTNRGVYEQYF	TGTGCCAGCAGTACCAACAGGGGAGTCTACGAGCAGTACTTC
TRBV7-9	TRBJ2-2	once	NA	CASSLWLGHGELFF	TGTGCCAGCAGCCTGTGGCTGGGCCACGGGGAGCTGTTTTTT
TRBV5-1	TRBJ1-3	NA	TRBD1	CASSVTGGGGNTIYF	TGCGCCAGCAGCGTAACAGGGGGCGGTGGAAACACCATATATTTT
TRBV18	TRBJ2-5	NA	TRBD2	CASSPAGLAGGRETQYF	TGTGCCAGCTCACCGGCCGGACTAGCGGGAGGGAGGGAGACCCAGTACTTC
TRBV21-1	TRBJ1-3	NA	NA	CASSKALLDRVGNTIYF	TGTGCCAGCAGCAAAGCACTGTTAGACAGGGTCGGAAACACCATATATTTT
TRBV9	TRBJ2-2	NA	TRBD2	CASSVGTSGRPGELFF	TGTGCCAGCAGCGTAGGGACTAGCGGGAGGCCCGGGGAGCTGTTTTTT
TRBV5-1	TRBJ2-1	NA	TRBD2	CASSLTSGGKEEQFF	TGCGCCAGCAGCTTGACTAGCGGGGGGAAAGAGGAGCAGTTCTTC
TRBV4-1	TRBJ2-2	NA	NA	CASSPRRGATGELFF	TGCGCCAGCAGCCCCCGCCGGGGGGCCACCGGGGAGCTGTTTTTT
TRBV6-5	TRBJ2-7	NA	NA	CATQGPIHEQYF	TGTGCAACCCAGGGGCCTATCCACGAGCAGTACTTC
TRBV4-1	TRBJ2-7	NA	TRBD1	CASSQGRTGLDEQYF	TGCGCCAGCAGCCAAGGGCGGACAGGTCTGGACGAGCAGTACTTC
TRBV7-3	TRBJ2-1	NA	NA	CASSLNLGSHEQFF	TGTGCCAGCAGCTTAAATTTAGGGAGCCATGAGCAGTTCTTC
TRBV28	TRBJ1-2	NA	NA	CATLKPDTGGSGYTF	TGTGCCACCTTAAAACCAGATACCGGGGGTTCTGGCTACACCTTC
TRBV5-4	TRBJ2-1	NA	NA	CASSLGGVVYNEQFF	TGTGCCAGCAGCTTGGGGGGAGTAGTCTACAATGAGCAGTTCTTC
TRBV30	TRBJ1-1	NA	TRBD1	CAWWTGYKGNTEAFF	TGTGCCTGGTGGACAGGGTATAAGGGGAACACTGAAGCTTTCTTT
TRBV4-2	TRBJ2-1	NA	NA	CASSQDLLTYNEQFF	TGTGCCAGCAGCCAAGATCTACTAACCTACAATGAGCAGTTCTTC
TRBV7-9	TRBJ2-3	NA	NA	CASTPGGTQYF	TGTGCCAGCACTCCGGGGGGCACGCAGTATTTT
TRBV5-5	TRBJ2-7	NA	TRBD1	CASSLGAGGAYEQYF	TGTGCCAGCAGCTTGGGGGCAGGGGGAGCCTACGAGCAGTACTTC
TRBV5-4	TRBJ2-7	NA	NA	CASLPGREGEQYF	TGTGCCAGCCTGCCGGGCAGGGAAGGCGAGCAGTACTTC
TRBV7-2	TRBJ2-7	NA	TRBD1	CASSERPGQEYEQYF	TGTGCCAGCAGTGAAAGACCGGGACAGGAGTACGAGCAGTACTTC
TRBV19	TRBJ2-1	NA	NA	CASSIPWRPDNEQFF	TGTGCCAGTAGTATTCCTTGGAGGCCTGACAATGAGCAGTTCTTC
TRBV7-6	TRBJ1-2	NA	TRBD1	CASSLDAEEQGKDYYGYTF	TGTGCCAGCAGCTTAGACGCCGAGGAACAGGGGAAGGATTACTATGGCTACACCTTC
TRBV4-2	TRBJ2-1	NA	TRBD2	CASSQGDGREVYNEQFF	TGTGCCAGCAGCCAAGGCGATGGGCGGGAGGTATACAATGAGCAGTTCTTC
TRBV27	TRBJ1-6	NA	NA	CASRMGHLNSPLHF	TGTGCCAGCAGAATGGGACACTTAAATTCACCCCTCCACTTT
TRBV30	TRBJ2-3	NA	TRBD2	CAWSVLLAGPDTQYF	TGTGCCTGGAGTGTACTTTTAGCGGGCCCAGATACGCAGTATTTT
TRBV10-3	TRBJ2-7	NA	NA	CAISDGRQTGGEQYF	TGTGCCATCAGTGACGGGAGACAGACCGGAGGCGAGCAGTACTTC
TRBV5-6	TRBJ1-4	NA	TRBD1	CASSSGTENEKLFF	TGTGCCAGCAGTTCCGGGACAGAGAATGAAAAACTGTTTTTT
TRBV25-1	TRBJ2-5	NA	TRBD1	CASSAQDRETQETQYF	TGTGCCAGCAGTGCCCAGGACAGGGAAACTCAAGAGACCCAGTACTTC